This entry lists 5 T cell receptor beta chains sequenced from one sample in a study of control samples from healthy donors and cancer patients. Only in-frame clones appear in the TCRdb table, and some are missing; sequencing was by immunoSEQ multiplex PCR. The sample lists 150,000 to 200,000 clones; roughly 89% were seen once. The sequencing input was blood. The receptors were sampled from a man aged 30-40 years in good health.

V is TRBV27 and J is TRBJ1-2; 8 nucleotides line up with TRBD1. The CDR3 has 12 amino acids. Germline lookup yields CDR1 MNHEY and CDR2 SMNVEV (reference sequence). The J segment lost 6 bases and the V segment lost 11 bases, leaving 8 bases of the junction unmatched. CDR3 bases: TGTGCCGTCAGGGGGCAGGGGAATGGCTACACCTTC. This sequence encodes CAVRGQGNGYTF.

This chain uses TRBV18 with TRBJ2-5; TRBD1 or TRBD2 may be the D gene (5 bases each). Germline loops: CDR1 KGHSH, CDR2 LQKENI. Trimming cost V 2 bases and J 2 bases, with 15 bases left between them. The CDR3 runs to 16 residues. CDR3 DNA sequence: TGTGCCAGCTCACCATTCTTAGCGCGACAGCAAGAGACCCAGTACTTC. Amino acid sequence: CASSPFLARQQETQYF.

V is TRBV3-1 (or the pseudogene TRBV3-2) and J is TRBJ2-5, with TRBD2 identical over 9 bases. Per the germline V gene, CDR1 is LGHDT and CDR2 is YNNKEL (reference sequence). This CDR3 has 16 residues. V trimming: 0 bases; J trimming: 4 bases; junction bases outside the gene matches: 6. CDR3 amino acids: CASSQDSGGGAETQYF. The DNA for the CDR3 is TGTGCCAGCAGCCAAGATTCCGGCGGGGGGGCAGAGACCCAGTACTTC.

This clone was counted a single time. The chain recombines TRBV6-5 with TRBJ1-4; D unresolved. Germline V CDR1 and CDR2: MNHEY, SVGAGI. The CDR3 runs 15 residues. V was clipped by 4 bases and J by 1 base, with 10 bases between them. The CDR3 DNA sequence: TGTGCCAGCAGTTTGGTCAGCGGAACTAATGAAAAACTGTTTTTT. It encodes CASSLVSGTNEKLFF.

The chain employs TRBV11-2 and TRBJ2-3; D is perhaps TRBD2 (5 bases). The germline V and J ends were trimmed by 5 bases and 4 bases, with 10 bases remaining between them. The CDR3 is 13 amino acids. Germline V CDR1 and CDR2: SGHAT, FQNNGV. The CDR3 coding sequence is TGTGCCAGCAGCACCCCGCGGGCAGATACGCAGTATTTT. This translates into CASSTPRADTQYF.